This TCR beta chain is drawn from a study of cytomegalovirus exposure and HLA in healthy donors. Notes on this clone: Its antigen is unidentified.

Study outcomes and limitations: Among donors in an Asian-associated ancestry cluster, a later analysis reportedly found fewer N-insertions than the roughly 670-donor mean. Despite most TCR sequences being rare, some public TCRs occurred in many donors.

It was with 60 Vbeta and 13 Jbeta primers that the PCR ran. The data were produced by immunoSEQ multiplex PCR, yet TCRdb's version contains in-frame clones alone and is incomplete. The sample has about 92,000 clones, roughly 80% seen once. The CDR3 consists of 15 residues. V lost 5 bases, J lost 8 bases, and 21 bases lay in between. From germline, CDR1 is LNHDA and CDR2 SQIVND (reference sequence). The sequence was obtained from a man aged 45-65 years in good health and CMV-seropositive. The rearrangement uses TRBV19 and TRBJ1-2; TRBD1 might be the D (6 bases). The sequencing input was PBMCs. The CDR3 here is CASSATLQGFGGYTF. Here the CDR3 DNA reads TGTGCCAGTAGTGCGACACTACAGGGTTTTGGCGGCTACACCTTC.